This paragraph reports one T cell receptor beta chain. Cryopreserved PBMCs were CD4-enriched, then split into naive and memory cells. The source of the sample is a study of CD4 T cells in relation to SARS-CoV-2 and coronaviruses. Study-level background: Convalescent donors were aged 21 to 72, with median approximately 42 years. Crossreactive spike epitopes shared across donors were mapped to their HLA restriction. Of the patients, 8 or 9 were male, a few female, two Hispanic.

Trimming left V 5 bases short and J 0 bases short, with 7 bases between. In germline, CDR1 is LNHDA, CDR2 SQIVND (reference sequence). The CDR3 has 14 residues. The protocol was immunoSEQ multiplex PCR, while the TCRdb copy is restricted to in-frame clones and leaves out a portion. This table holds approximately 50,000 clones, 92% found once. The chain carries TRBV19 and TRBJ2-2; D gene ambiguous. Sequencing was performed on naive CD4+ T cells from PBMCs. Subset here: naive CD4+ T cells isolated by negative enrichment. The clonotype comes from an adult with COVID-19. The DNA of the CDR3 is TGTGCCAGTAGTCCCGTACCGAACACCGGGGAGCTGTTTTTT. Protein sequence: CASSPVPNTGELFF.